The TCR beta chain under discussion was sequenced for a study of cytomegalovirus exposure and HLA in healthy donors. PCR used 60 Vbeta primers and 13 Jbeta primers. Profiling relied on immunoSEQ multiplex PCR, and the TCRdb table lists in-frame clones only, not all of them. Here the sample spans about 140,000 clones, just under 85% being singletons. The germline CDR1 and CDR2 sequences are KGHSH and LQKENI. This CDR3 spans 12 amino acids. Trimming took off 5 bases at V and 7 bases at J, with 9 bases between the two ends. Sequences were obtained from PBMCs. V and J are TRBV18 and TRBJ1-5; possible D gene TRBD1, 5 bases. The sequence was obtained from a man aged 30 to 39 in good health and CMV-seropositive. CDR3 DNA: TGTGCCAGCTCATCCACAGGCCAGCCCCAGCATTTT. Amino acids: CASSSTGQPQHF.